This TCR beta chain was sequenced for a study of graft-versus-host responses after intestinal transplantation. Overall study: Anti-thymocyte globulin induction preceded three to four years of tacrolimus and steroid maintenance in all recipients.

Remarks on this clone: The antigen remains undetermined.

Data came from immunoSEQ multiplex PCR; TCRdb stores just in-frame clones and leaves some out. The data contain 30,000 to 45,000 clones, over 90% of them singletons. The CDR3 loop spans 15 amino acids. The V end was cut by 2 bases, the J end by 6 bases, with 14 bases between. Per the germline V gene, CDR1 is SGHAT and CDR2 is FQDESV (reference sequence). This clonotype was obtained from a human donor who was the organ donor for an intestinal transplant. Material: unstimulated CD8+ T cells sorted from spleen or lymph node cells, obtained before transplant. This rearrangement joins TRBV11-1 to TRBJ2-1; D remains unclear. The CDR3 DNA reads as TGTGCCAGCAGCTTATCGTCCAGCCTTTCCAATGAGCAGTTCTTC. It translates to CASSLSSSLSNEQFF. The variable domain in full, with the rest retrieved from reference TRBV11-1 and TRBJ2-1, is EAEVAQSPRYKITEKSQAVAFWCDPISGHATLYWYRQILGQGPELLVQFQDESVVDDSQLPKDRFSAERLKGVDSTLKIQPAELGDSAMYLCASSLSSSLSNEQFFGPGTRLTVL.